This T cell receptor (beta chain) was sequenced in a study of blood T cell repertoires in COVID-19. Looked up from germline, CDR1 is MGHDK and CDR2 is SYGVNS. The CDR3 spans 12 residues. Trimming took off 8 bases at V and 4 bases at J, with 12 bases between the two ends. Generated by immunoSEQ multiplex PCR, the TCRdb table keeps only in-frame clones and is missing some. The sample lists approximately 300,000 clones, around 90% occurring once. This chain connects TRBV25-1 to TRBJ2-7; D is possibly TRBD2 (5 bases). The clonotype was recovered from a middle-aged woman with COVID-19, enrolled during active disease. What was sequenced was peripheral blood. In DNA form, the CDR3 reads TGTGCCAGCGGTCGGACTGGGTACGAGCAGTACTTC. Its protein product is CASGRTGYEQYF.